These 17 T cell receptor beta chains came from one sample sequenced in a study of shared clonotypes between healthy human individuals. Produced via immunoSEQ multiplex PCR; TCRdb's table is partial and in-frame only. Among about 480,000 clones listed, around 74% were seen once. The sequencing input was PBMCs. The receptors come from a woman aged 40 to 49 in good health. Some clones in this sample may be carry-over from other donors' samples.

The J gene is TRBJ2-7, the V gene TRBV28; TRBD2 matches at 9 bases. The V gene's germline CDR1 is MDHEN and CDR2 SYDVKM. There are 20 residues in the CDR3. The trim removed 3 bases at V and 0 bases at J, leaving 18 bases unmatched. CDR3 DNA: TGTGCCAGCAGTTTTGGACTCTTAGGGGGGAGCGGGAGGCTCTCCTACGAGCAGTACTTC. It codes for CASSFGLLGGSGRLSYEQYF.

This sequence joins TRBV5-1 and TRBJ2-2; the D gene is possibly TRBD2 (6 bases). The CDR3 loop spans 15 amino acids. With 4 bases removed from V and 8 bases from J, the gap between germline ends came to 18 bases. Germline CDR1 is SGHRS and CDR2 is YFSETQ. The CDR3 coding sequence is TGCGCCAGCAGCCTGATAGCGGCCAAGGGTGGGGAGCTGTTTTTT. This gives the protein CASSLIAAKGGELFF. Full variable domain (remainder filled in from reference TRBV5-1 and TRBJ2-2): KAGVTQTPRYLIKTRGQQVTLSCSPISGHRSVSWYQQTPGQGLQFLFEYFSETQRNKGNFPGRFSGRQFSNSRSEMNVSTLELGDSALYLCASSLIAAKGGELFFGEGSRLTVL.

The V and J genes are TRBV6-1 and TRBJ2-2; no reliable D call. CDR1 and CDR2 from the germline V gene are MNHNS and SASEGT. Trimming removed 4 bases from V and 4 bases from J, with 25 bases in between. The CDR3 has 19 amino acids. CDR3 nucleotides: TGTGCCAGCAGTGCACTCCTAAGGGCGCGTTGGGGAAGCACCGGGGAGCTGTTTTTT. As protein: CASSALLRARWGSTGELFF.

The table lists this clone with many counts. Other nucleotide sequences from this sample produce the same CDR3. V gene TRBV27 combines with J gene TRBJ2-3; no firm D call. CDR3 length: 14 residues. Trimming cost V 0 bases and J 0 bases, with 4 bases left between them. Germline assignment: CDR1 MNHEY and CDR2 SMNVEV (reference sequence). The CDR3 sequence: CASSLSVSTDTQYF. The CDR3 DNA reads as TGTGCCAGCAGTTTATCGGTTAGCACAGATACGCAGTATTTT.

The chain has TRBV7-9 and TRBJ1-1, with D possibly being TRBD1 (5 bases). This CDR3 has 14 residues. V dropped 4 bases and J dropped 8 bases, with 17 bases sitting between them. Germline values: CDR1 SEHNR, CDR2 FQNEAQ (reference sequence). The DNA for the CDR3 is TGTGCCAGCAGCTCGGGACCGCGTTCTTGGGAAGCTTTCTTT. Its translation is CASSSGPRSWEAFF. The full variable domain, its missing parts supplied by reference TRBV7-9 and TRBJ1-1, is DTGVSQNPRHKITKRGQNVTFRCDPISEHNRLYWYRQTLGQGPEFLTYFQNEAQLEKSRLLSDRFSAERPKGSFSTLEIQRTEQGDSAMYLCASSSGPRSWEAFFGQGTRLTVV.

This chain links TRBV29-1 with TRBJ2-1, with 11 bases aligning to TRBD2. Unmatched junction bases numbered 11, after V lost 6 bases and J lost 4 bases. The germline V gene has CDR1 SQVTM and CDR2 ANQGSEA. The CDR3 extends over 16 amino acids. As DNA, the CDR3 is TGCAGCGTAGAAACCCGGGGACTAGCGGAATACAATGAGCAGTTCTTC. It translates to CSVETRGLAEYNEQFF.

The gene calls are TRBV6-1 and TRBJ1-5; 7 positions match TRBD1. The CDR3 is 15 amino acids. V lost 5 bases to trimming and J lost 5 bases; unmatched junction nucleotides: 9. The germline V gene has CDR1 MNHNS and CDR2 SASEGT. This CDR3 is CASSKGQTFDQPQHF. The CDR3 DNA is TGTGCCAGCAGTAAGGGACAGACCTTTGATCAGCCCCAGCATTTT.

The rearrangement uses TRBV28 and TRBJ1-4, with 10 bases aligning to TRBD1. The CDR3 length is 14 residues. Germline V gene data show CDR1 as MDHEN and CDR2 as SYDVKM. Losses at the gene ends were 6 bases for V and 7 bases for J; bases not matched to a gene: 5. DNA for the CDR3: TGTGCCAGCAGGCCCGGGACAGGGGTTGAAAAACTGTTTTTT. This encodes CASRPGTGVEKLFF.

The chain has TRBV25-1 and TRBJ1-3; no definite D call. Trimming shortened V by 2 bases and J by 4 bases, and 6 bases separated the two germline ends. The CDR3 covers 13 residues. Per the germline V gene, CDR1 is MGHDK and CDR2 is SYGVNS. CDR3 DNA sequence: TGTGCCAGCAGTGAACCCCCCGGAAACACCATATATTTT. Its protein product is CASSEPPGNTIYF.

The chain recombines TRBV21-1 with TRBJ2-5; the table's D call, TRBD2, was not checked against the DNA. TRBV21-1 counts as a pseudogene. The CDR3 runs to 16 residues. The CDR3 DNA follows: TGTGCCAGCAGCACCACGGCGCGGGAGAGGGAGGAGACCCAGTACTTC. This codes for CASSTTAREREETQYF.

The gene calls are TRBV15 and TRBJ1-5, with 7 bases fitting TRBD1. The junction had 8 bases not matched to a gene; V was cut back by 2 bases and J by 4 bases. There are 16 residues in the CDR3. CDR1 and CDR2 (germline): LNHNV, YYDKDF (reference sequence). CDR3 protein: CATSRRAGGGNQPQHF. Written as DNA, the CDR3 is TGTGCCACCAGCAGACGGGCAGGGGGTGGAAATCAGCCCCAGCATTTT. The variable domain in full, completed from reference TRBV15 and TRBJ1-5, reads DAMVIQNPRYQVTQFGKPVTLSCSQTLNHNVMYWYQQKSSQAPKLLFHYYDKDFNNEADTPDNFQSRRPNTSFCFLDIRSPGLGDTAMYLCATSRRAGGGNQPQHFGDGTRLSIL.

CDR3 in amino acids: CASSLSRTSGLESETQYF. The CDR3 bases are TGTGCCAGCAGTTTATCCCGGACTAGCGGGCTCGAGTCAGAGACCCAGTACTTC. The chain couples TRBV27 to TRBJ2-5; the match to TRBD2 covers 11 bases. Germline CDR1 reads MNHEY; CDR2 reads SMNVEV (reference sequence). This CDR3 region has 18 residues. Germline trimming cut 0 bases from V and 4 bases from J; bases unmatched to any gene: 10.

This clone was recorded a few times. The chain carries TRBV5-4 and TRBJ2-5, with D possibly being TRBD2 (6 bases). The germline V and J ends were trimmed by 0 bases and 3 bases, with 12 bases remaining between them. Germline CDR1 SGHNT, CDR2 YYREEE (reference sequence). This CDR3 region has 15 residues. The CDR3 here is CASSLGGTLEETQYF. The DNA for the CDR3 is TGTGCCAGCAGCTTGGGGGGGACTCTCGAAGAGACCCAGTACTTC.

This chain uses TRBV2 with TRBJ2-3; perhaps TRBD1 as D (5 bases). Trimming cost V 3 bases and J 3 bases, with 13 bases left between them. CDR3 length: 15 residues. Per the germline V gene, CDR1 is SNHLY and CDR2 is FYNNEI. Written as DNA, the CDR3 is TGTGCCAGCAGTGAGTCCTTCAGGGTTACAGATACGCAGTATTTT. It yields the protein CASSESFRVTDTQYF.

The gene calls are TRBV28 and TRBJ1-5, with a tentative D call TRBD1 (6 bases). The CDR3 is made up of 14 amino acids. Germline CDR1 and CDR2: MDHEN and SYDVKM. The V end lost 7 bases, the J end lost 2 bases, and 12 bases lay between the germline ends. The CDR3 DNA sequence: TGTGCCAGCAAGGGGGATATTGGCAATCAGCCCCAGCATTTT. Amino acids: CASKGDIGNQPQHF.

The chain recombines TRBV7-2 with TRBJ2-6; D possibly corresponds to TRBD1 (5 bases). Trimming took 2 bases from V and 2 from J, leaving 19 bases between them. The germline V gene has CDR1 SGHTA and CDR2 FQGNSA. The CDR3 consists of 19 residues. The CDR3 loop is CASSLRGAGRRTGANVLTF. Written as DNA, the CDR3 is TGTGCCAGCAGCTTAAGGGGTGCCGGCAGACGGACTGGGGCCAACGTCCTGACTTTC.

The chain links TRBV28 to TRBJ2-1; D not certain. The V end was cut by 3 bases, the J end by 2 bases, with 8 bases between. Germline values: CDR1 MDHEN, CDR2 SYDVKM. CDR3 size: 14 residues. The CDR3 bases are TGTGCCAGCAGTTTTCCCCCGGCCTACAATGAGCAGTTCTTC. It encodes CASSFPPAYNEQFF.